This TCR beta chain came from a study of T cells in Graves' hyperthyroidism and ophthalmopathy (dated by TCRdb to 2018 to 2020). Context from the whole study: Peripheral blood was collected at initial diagnosis, before any treatment. TCR V-J signatures able to tell the groups apart were searched for in a discovery cohort of 100 patients, of whom around 43 had Graves' ophthalmopathy and around 56 had stable Graves' hyperthyroidism. Whether ophthalmopathy could be predicted prospectively was tested in an independent validation cohort made up of approximately 19 hyperthyroidism patients plus 17 patients who later progressed to ophthalmopathy. For training and testing, the roughly 97 patients in the discovery cohort were randomly divided in a 7:3 ratio. In more than 5 Graves' hyperthyroidism patients, the study also compared T-cell repertoires from thyroid tissue with T-cell repertoires from blood. After blood sampling, hyperthyroidism patients were treated with methimazole at a starting dose of 30 mg daily, and ophthalmopathy patients were treated with high-dose intravenous methylprednisolone. TCR Vbeta CDR3 sequencing of roughly 140 peripheral blood samples (roughly 41 ophthalmopathy, roughly 74 hyperthyroidism and around 17 progressor patients) is reported in the paper. Results and caveats for the whole study, not just this receptor: Sample size was not statistically predetermined, and investigators were not blinded to group allocation. A 13 V-J signature model separated ophthalmopathy from stable hyperthyroidism, with nearly 90% sensitivity and 81% to 82% specificity in cross-validation and 80%/75% in testing. In validation, the model predicted progression to ophthalmopathy a median of approximately 6.3 months before onset, with about 64% sensitivity and about 72% specificity. Most expanded thyroid clonotypes (frequency above 0.001) were also detected in blood, suggesting blood repertoires may reflect thyroid immune responses.

This clonotype occurred many times. Its antigen remains unidentified. Per-base qualities were not stored, and no clone one base away is much larger. The TCR beta CDR3 regions were amplified from the RNA transcripts. A first-round RT-PCR of the TCR CDR3 used the HTBI primer set with the Qiagen OneStep RT-PCR kit. The libraries were constructed in a second round of multiplex PCR and then size-selected and purified. Sequencing of the libraries was done on an Illumina HiSeq2000 using paired-end 100 bp reads. For the original study's pipeline: SOAPnuke was used to process the raw data, with reads discarded if the reads contained adapters or uncalled bases, had a mean Phred below 15, or lacked an exact constant-primer or identifier match. High-quality paired reads were merged using COPE v1.2.5, and each unique nucleotide sequence was defined as a clonotype. Clonotypes were aligned to IMGT TRBV, TRBD and TRBJ reference segments using MiTCR v1.1. The analysis included only V-J combinations with a frequency above 0.0001, which together covered 99% to 99.2% of the repertoires. The TCS score was defined as the ratio of F50 (clonal expansion) to E x V (chaos), calculated using BLOSUM62-based TCRdist between CDR3 peptides within each V-J. Welch's t-statistics and random forest reduced 500 to 550 V-J features to around 14, which were used in a naive Bayes classifier (R e1071). Using fastp trimming at Q25 and MiXCR clonotype assembly, TCRdb reanalyzed the public sequencing data and kept in-frame beta chains. Here each entry gathers all rows of one CDR3 protein and keeps the most common genes and DNA. The authors' filters were not applied to this entry. The sample includes roughly 500,000 distinct CDR3 sequences, with more than 15% observed a single time. The top ten clonotypes cover less than 30% of the sample.

Ophthalmopathy patients had moderately to severely active disease, Clinical Activity Score of at least 3, NOSPECS grade of at least 4, and duration under 3 months. The study excluded patients with uncontrolled infections, other autoimmune diseases, pregnancy or lactation. Diagnoses were based on clinical symptoms, serum thyroxine and TRAb, thyroid ultrasound and orbital computed tomography. Ficoll-Paque density gradient centrifugation was used to isolate PBMCs from approximately 11 ml of fresh peripheral blood. Total RNA was extracted with Trizol reagent, and quality was checked on an Agilent 2100 Bioanalyzer. The specimen sequenced was blood. This TCR came from a woman aged 25 to 45 with Graves' ophthalmopathy.

The nucleotides are TGTGCCAGCGCCAACGGCAATGAGCAGTTCTTC. It specifies CASANGNEQFF. The chain was built from TRBV11-1 and TRBJ2-1; no D gene call is confident. V lost 8 bases and J lost 6 bases; the stretch between them is 8 bases long. As encoded in the germline V gene (reference sequence), CDR1 is SGHAT while CDR2 is FQDESV. From its cysteine to its phenylalanine, the CDR3 spans 11 amino acids. Only the CDR3 part of the read is kept: 33 bases, read in frame from the first base.